The rows below give T cell receptor beta chains drawn from one sample of a study of blood T cell repertoires in COVID-19. TCRdb's copy holds only in-frame clones and misses some; the assay was immunoSEQ multiplex PCR. This repertoire shows roughly 290,000 clones, approximately 85% found once; its top ten account for about 0.9%. What was sequenced was peripheral blood. The receptors come from a human donor with COVID-19, enrolled during active disease. The donor label of this sample is uncertain. The CDR3 runs from the conserved cysteine through the conserved F or W. D genes are given only for firm matches. Rows may omit the clone size; those that give it use once, few, many or a size class.

D gene,J gene,clone size,V gene,CDR3 DNA,CDR3 protein
-,TRBJ2-2,-,TRBV27,TGTGCCAGCAGTTTACGCGACACCGGGGAGCTGTTTTTT,CASSLRDTGELFF
TRBD1,TRBJ1-2,few,TRBV12-3/TRBV12-4,TGTGCCAGCAGCCGGGACAGGGACTATGGCTACACCTTC,CASSRDRDYGYTF
TRBD1,TRBJ2-5,-,TRBV30,TGTGCCTGGAACACAGGGGGCGCGGGAGAGACCCAGTACTTC,CAWNTGGAGETQYF
TRBD1,TRBJ1-6,-,TRBV7-2,TGTGCCAGCAGTCGGGACAGTAATTCACCCCTCCACTTT,CASSRDSNSPLHF
TRBD2,TRBJ2-7,-,TRBV7-2,TGTGCCAGCAGCTTAGATGGGTCGAGTGCGACTAGCGGCGCCTACGAGCAGTACTTC,CASSLDGSSATSGAYEQYF
TRBD1,TRBJ1-2,-,TRBV20-1,TGCAGTGCTAGAGCATTTAGGACAGGGGACTTC,CSARAFRTGDF
TRBD2,TRBJ2-3,-,TRBV2,TGTGCCAGCAGTCCCAGGGTTGTAGCGGGAGGGGGTACGCAGTATTTT,CASSPRVVAGGGTQYF
TRBD1,TRBJ1-5,-,TRBV28,TGTGCCAGCAGTTCAGTCCCGGGACAGGACCGAGGCAATCAGCCCCAGCATTTT,CASSSVPGQDRGNQPQHF
-,TRBJ2-5,-,TRBV29-1,TGCAGCGTTGCCCTCAGTGCCCAAGAGACCCAGTACTTC,CSVALSAQETQYF
TRBD2,TRBJ2-7,-,TRBV7-9,TGTGCCAGCAGCCCTTCCGGGAGGGCCTACGAGCAGTACTTC,CASSPSGRAYEQYF
-,TRBJ1-5,-,TRBV24-1,TGTGCCACCAGTGATTCTTATAGCAATCAGCCCCAGCATTTT,CATSDSYSNQPQHF
-,TRBJ1-5,-,TRBV28,TGTGCCAGCAGTTTATGGGCTCAGCCCCAGCATTTT,CASSLWAQPQHF
-,TRBJ1-2,-,TRBV4-3,TGCGCCAGCAGCCAAGAAGGCGGCAGTATCTATGGCTACACCTTC,CASSQEGGSIYGYTF
-,TRBJ2-1,-,TRBV7-9,TGTGCCAGCAGCAGGGGCGGTAATGAGCAGTTCTTC,CASSRGGNEQFF
TRBD1,TRBJ2-5,-,TRBV7-3,TGTGCCAGCAGCTTACGACAGGGGGCTTGGGAGACCCAGTACTTC,CASSLRQGAWETQYF
-,TRBJ2-7,-,TRBV5-1,TGCGCCAGCAGCTTGGAGGGCTACGGGAGCTACGAGCAGTACTTC,CASSLEGYGSYEQYF
TRBD2,TRBJ2-1,-,TRBV7-3,TGTGCCAGCAGCTACGGGACTAGCGAGACTAGAAATGAGCAGTTCTTC,CASSYGTSETRNEQFF
-,TRBJ1-5,-,TRBV6-2/TRBV6-3,TGTGCCAGCAGTTACTCTGACAGAGGACGCAATCAGCCCCAGCATTTT,CASSYSDRGRNQPQHF
-,TRBJ1-2,-,TRBV20-1,TGCGGGAGGTGGGCTAACTATGGCTACACCTTC,CGRWANYGYTF
TRBD1,TRBJ2-1,-,TRBV7-3,TGTGCCAGCAGCCACCGGGACAGGGAAGACAATGAGCAGTTCTTC,CASSHRDREDNEQFF
-,TRBJ2-2,few,TRBV27,TGTGCCAGCAGTCACCTGGGGGGTTCCGGGGAGCTGTTTTTT,CASSHLGGSGELFF
-,TRBJ1-6,-,TRBV21-1,TGTGCCACCGCTACAGACAGGCTAAATTCACCCCTCCACTTT,CATATDRLNSPLHF
-,TRBJ2-7,-,TRBV5-4,TGTGCCAGCAGCTTCTGGACAGCTCCCGAGGCGCAGTACTTC,CASSFWTAPEAQYF
-,TRBJ1-2,-,TRBV6-4,TGTGCCAGCAGAGCCACAGGGTTGGAGGGCTACACCTTC,CASRATGLEGYTF
-,TRBJ2-5,-,TRBV5-4,TGTGCCAGCAGCCGGACGACAGCAACCCAAGAGACCCAGTACTTC,CASSRTTATQETQYF
-,TRBJ2-2,-,TRBV10-2,TGCGCCAGCACTGGGGTCGGGGGTAATGCCGGGGAGCTGTTTTTT,CASTGVGGNAGELFF
-,TRBJ2-1,-,TRBV5-1,TGCGCCAGCAGCCCGGGGGTAAGGGCAGGCCTCGATGAGCAGTTCTTC,CASSPGVRAGLDEQFF
-,TRBJ2-2,-,TRBV18,TGTGCCAGCTCACCCCGCCGGGATGACACCGGGGAGCTGTTTTTT,CASSPRRDDTGELFF
-,TRBJ1-5,-,TRBV20-1,TGCAGTGCTAGTAACGGGGATGGACCCCAGCATTTT,CSASNGDGPQHF
TRBD1,TRBJ1-5,-,TRBV2,TGTGCCAGCATCCCAGGGGGAAGCAATCAGCCCCAGCATTTT,CASIPGGSNQPQHF
TRBD2,TRBJ2-3,-,TRBV10-2,TGCGCCAGCAGTGAGGCTAGCGGGGGCGATACGCAGTATTTT,CASSEASGGDTQYF
-,TRBJ2-5,-,TRBV19,TGTGCCAGTAGTCCTATTTTGGGGCTAGAGACCCAGTACTTC,CASSPILGLETQYF
-,TRBJ1-1,-,TRBV4-2,TGTGCCAGCAGCCAAGATAGAGCAGCGCACACTGAAGCTTTCTTT,CASSQDRAAHTEAFF
TRBD1,TRBJ1-6,-,TRBV5-6,TGTGCCAGCAGCTTGGATGGGACAGGGAATTCACCCCTCCACTTT,CASSLDGTGNSPLHF
TRBD1,TRBJ2-7,-,TRBV29-1,TGCAGCGTCGGCCTGGGACAGTTCTACGAGCAGTACTTC,CSVGLGQFYEQYF